Listed below are T cell receptor beta chains from one sample, sequenced in a study of blood T cell repertoires in COVID-19. Only in-frame clones appear in the TCRdb table, and some are missing; sequencing was by immunoSEQ multiplex PCR. Among 130,000 to 150,000 clones listed, 84% were seen once. The sequenced sample was peripheral blood. These receptors were obtained from a human donor in a cohort sampled during active COVID-19. The CDR3 runs from the conserved cysteine through the conserved F or W. The order of the fields is clone size, V gene, D gene, J gene, CDR3 DNA, CDR3 protein. D genes are given only for firm matches. Only part of the rows carry a size: once, few, many, or a class if the clone is expanded.

once	TRBV6-2/TRBV6-3	-	TRBJ2-3	TGTGCCAGCAGTTACCCGACGACTAGTTCGATACGAGATACGCAGTATTTT	CASSYPTTSSIRDTQYF
-	TRBV29-1	TRBD1	TRBJ2-7	TGCAGCGTTGATGGAGGGACAGGACCCTACGAGCAGTACTTC	CSVDGGTGPYEQYF
-	TRBV6-2/TRBV6-3	-	TRBJ1-6	TGTGCCAGCAGTGACGGCCCGGGACATGGTAATTCACCCCTCCACTTT	CASSDGPGHGNSPLHF
-	TRBV30	-	TRBJ1-1	TGTGCCTGGAGTGTGAAGTTCGGCACTGAAGCTTTCTTT	CAWSVKFGTEAFF
-	TRBV9	-	TRBJ2-2	TGTGCCAGCAGCCCAGACAGGTCCCGAAACCTAGACAGATTGTACACCGGGGAGCTGTTTTTT	CASSPDRSRNLDRLYTGELFF
-	TRBV4-2	-	TRBJ2-4	TGTGCCAGCAGCCAAGATTTGGGTAGCGCCCTGTCTCTAGCCAAAAACATTCAGTACTTC	CASSQDLGSALSLAKNIQYF
-	TRBV5-4	TRBD2	TRBJ2-5	TGTGCCAGCAGCCCGTGGACTAGCGGGACAGAGACCCAGTACTTC	CASSPWTSGTETQYF
once	TRBV28	TRBD2	TRBJ2-3	TGTGCCAGCAGTTATAGCGGGATGCAGTATTTT	CASSYSGMQYF
-	TRBV7-8	TRBD1	TRBJ2-5	TGTGCCAGCAGCTGGGGACAGGGGGAGATGGAGACCCAGTACTTC	CASSWGQGEMETQYF
-	TRBV9	TRBD2	TRBJ2-1	TGTGCCAGCAAGAGGGGACTAGCGGGAGGCGATGAGCAGTTCTTC	CASKRGLAGGDEQFF
-	TRBV6-5	TRBD2	TRBJ2-1	TGTGCCAGCAGTTACTACGCGGGAGGGCCGATCAATGAGCAGTTCTTC	CASSYYAGGPINEQFF
once	TRBV10-2	-	TRBJ2-7	TGCGCCAGCAGCGACAGGTACGAGCAGTACTTC	CASSDRYEQYF
-	TRBV2	TRBD1	TRBJ1-3	TGTGCCAGCAGTAGTACAGGGGGATTCTCTGGAAACACCATATATTTT	CASSSTGGFSGNTIYF
-	TRBV25-1	TRBD1	TRBJ1-4	TGTGCCAGCGGCCAGACAGGGGGCGATGAAAAACTGTTTTTT	CASGQTGGDEKLFF
-	TRBV6-2/TRBV6-3	-	TRBJ2-7	TGTGCCAGCAGTCGCGCTTTAACCTACGAGCAGTACTTC	CASSRALTYEQYF
-	TRBV29-1	-	TRBJ1-4	TGCAGCGTTGAACTGGCAGGGAATCCTGAAAAACTGTTTTTT	CSVELAGNPEKLFF
-	TRBV2	-	TRBJ2-2	TGTGCCAGCAGTGAAGTAAGGGGGGGCGGCGGGGAGCTGTTTTTT	CASSEVRGGGGELFF